The rows below give T cell receptor beta chains drawn from one sample of a study of T cells in Graves' hyperthyroidism and ophthalmopathy. MiXCR, run by TCRdb on the multiplex PCR reads, gives a single entry per CDR3 protein. The sample consists of around 450,000 distinct CDR3 sequences, approximately 14% of them appearing once. Sequenced: blood. The receptors were gathered from a woman between 18 and 29 years old with Graves' hyperthyroidism. Each CDR3 is given with its conserved first and last residue. D genes are given only for firm matches. Some rows have no size entry. The others give once, few or many, or a class for an expanded clone.

>TRBD2|NA|TRBJ2-1|14|TRBV19
TGTGCCGCGTCAGGGACTAGCGTTCCTTTTGAGCAGTTCTTC
CAASGTSVPFEQFF
>NA|NA|TRBJ1-1|13|TRBV24-1
TGTGCCACCAGTGACCAAACAGGGACTGAAGCTTTCTTT
CATSDQTGTEAFF
>NA|NA|TRBJ2-1|13|TRBV6-2/TRBV6-3
TGTGCCAGCAGTTTGTTGAACGGCAATGAGCAGTTCTTC
CASSLLNGNEQFF
>TRBD2|NA|TRBJ2-3|17|TRBV11-2
TGTGCCAGCAGCTCAAAGACGCTAGCGGGAGGATATGATACGCAGTATTTT
CASSSKTLAGGYDTQYF
>NA|many|TRBJ1-5|14|TRBV12-3/TRBV12-4
TGTGCCAGGATGGCCTCTTCTGGTAATCAGCCCCAGCATTTT
CARMASSGNQPQHF
>NA|NA|TRBJ2-7|15|TRBV18
TGTGCCAGCTCACCAAAATCCCAGAAGGGCTACGAGCAGTACTTC
CASSPKSQKGYEQYF
>TRBD2|many|TRBJ2-3|14|TRBV15
TGTGCCACCAGCCCACGGGACTATCCAGATACGCAGTATTTT
CATSPRDYPDTQYF
>TRBD1|NA|TRBJ1-6|15|TRBV7-2
TGTGCCAGCAGCCAACAGGGGGCAGAGAATTCACCCCTCCACTTT
CASSQQGAENSPLHF
>TRBD2|many|TRBJ2-7|16|TRBV20-1
TGCAGTGCCCCGTCCCGACTAGCGGGAGGGCCCTACGAGCAGTACTTC
CSAPSRLAGGPYEQYF
>NA|NA|TRBJ2-5|12|TRBV30
TGTGCCTGGAGTGTAATACAAGAGACCCAGTACTTC
CAWSVIQETQYF
>NA|many|TRBJ1-1|14|TRBV28
TGTGCCAGCAGTTTGAGGGGAAGGCGGACTGAAGCTTTCTTT
CASSLRGRRTEAFF
>NA|NA|TRBJ2-7|14|TRBV12-3/TRBV12-4
TGTGCCAGCAGCCTCCGGACAGCCTACAATGAGCAGTACTTC
CASSLRTAYNEQYF
>NA|many|TRBJ2-1|14|TRBV5-1
TGCGCCAGCAGCTTGAACCCTAGCCCCAATGAGCAGTTCTTC
CASSLNPSPNEQFF
>NA|NA|TRBJ1-2|12|TRBV20-1
TGCAGTGCTAGAGATCAGGACTATGGCTACACCTTC
CSARDQDYGYTF
>NA|few|TRBJ2-5|14|TRBV7-6
TGTGCCAGCAGCTTCGGGTTAAAACAAGAGACCCAGTACTTC
CASSFGLKQETQYF
>TRBD2|few|TRBJ2-7|14|TRBV27
TGTGCCAGCAAGATGACTAGCGATCACTACGAGCAGTACTTC
CASKMTSDHYEQYF
>NA|many|TRBJ1-1|17|TRBV5-1
TGCGCCAGCAGCTTGAGTGTGACAGCCAGAATGAACACTGAAGCTTTCTTT
CASSLSVTARMNTEAFF
>NA|NA|TRBJ1-2|14|TRBV5-6
TGTGCCGGCAGCTTGGGTGCAGGGAACTATGGCTACACCTTC
CAGSLGAGNYGYTF
>NA|NA|TRBJ1-4|18|TRBV6-5
TGTGCCAGCAGTTACTCAATGGGGGGGAAGGCTGAGATTGAAAAACTGTTTTTT
CASSYSMGGKAEIEKLFF
>TRBD1|many|TRBJ2-1|13|TRBV2
TGTGCCAGCAGTAACAGGGGGGTGGATGAGCAGTTCTTC
CASSNRGVDEQFF
>NA|many|TRBJ2-2|14|TRBV7-8
TGTGCCAGCAGCTTAGGACAGTACACCGGGGAGCTGTTTTTT
CASSLGQYTGELFF
>NA|many|TRBJ1-2|15|TRBV3-1
TGTGCCAGCAGCCAATCCAGTGGCACTAACTATGGCTACACCTTC
CASSQSSGTNYGYTF
>NA|many|TRBJ2-7|16|TRBV7-2
NA
CASSFGPGLAEDEQYF
>NA|once|TRBJ2-1|16|TRBV7-9
TGTGCCAGCAGGCCCCAGGCGGGGAGCTCCTACAATGAGCAGTTCTTC
CASRPQAGSSYNEQFF
>NA|NA|TRBJ1-4|15|TRBV25-1
TGTGCCAGCAGTGGCGGGGCTTTCCTAAGGGAAAAACTGTTTTTT
CASSGGAFLREKLFF
>TRBD1|many|TRBJ1-2|13|TRBV30
TGTGCCTGGAGTAAGACAGGGCTAATGGGCTACACCTTC
CAWSKTGLMGYTF
>NA|many|TRBJ2-2|13|TRBV7-8
TGTGCCAGCAGCCAAGGACGGACCGGGGAGCTGTTTTTT
CASSQGRTGELFF
>NA|few|TRBJ2-2|14|TRBV12-5
TGTGCTAGTGGGGGGGGACTTAACACCGGGGAGCTGTTTTTT
CASGGGLNTGELFF
>NA|NA|TRBJ2-7|14|TRBV19
TGTGCCAGTAGTTCCAGGGGTTTCTCCTACGAGCAGTACTTC
CASSSRGFSYEQYF
>TRBD2|many|TRBJ2-7|14|TRBV10-3
TGTGCCCCAGAACTAGCGGGAATCTCCTACGAGCAGTACTTC
CAPELAGISYEQYF
>TRBD1|NA|TRBJ2-5|13|TRBV10-1
TGCGCCAGCAGCAGGGGGATAGCAGAGACCCAGTACTTC
CASSRGIAETQYF
>TRBD1|many|TRBJ1-1|16|TRBV6-9
TGTGCCACCGAAGGTGACAGGGGCGGCCCTGACACTGAAGCTTTCTTT
CATEGDRGGPDTEAFF
>NA|many|TRBJ1-5|16|TRBV28
TGTGCCAGCAGTTTATCGGGCTGGAATAGCAATCAGCCCCAGCATTTT
CASSLSGWNSNQPQHF
>NA|many|TRBJ1-2|13|TRBV5-6
TGTGCCAGCAGCGTCCGGGAGACCTATGGCTACACCTTC
CASSVRETYGYTF
>TRBD1|many|TRBJ2-7|15|TRBV28
TGTGCCAGCAGTTTCGGGACAGGGGGCTCCTACGAGCAGTACTTC
CASSFGTGGSYEQYF
>NA|NA|TRBJ1-1|15|TRBV7-2
TGTGCCAGCAGCTTAAGCAGGGTTCGGAACACTGAAGCTTTCTTT
CASSLSRVRNTEAFF
>NA|few|TRBJ2-3|14|TRBV19
TGTGCCAGTAGTATCCCGGGAGCTGCAGATACGCAGTATTTT
CASSIPGAADTQYF
>NA|NA|TRBJ2-5|13|TRBV27
TGTGCCAGCAGTTCACTGGGTGAAGAGACCCAGTACTTC
CASSSLGEETQYF
>NA|few|TRBJ2-1|15|TRBV13
TGTGCCAGCAGCTTAGCGGGAGAGGGGGGGAATGAGCAGTTCTTC
CASSLAGEGGNEQFF
>TRBD2|NA|TRBJ2-7|14|TRBV12-3/TRBV12-4
TGTGCCAGCAGCCAAGTAGCGGGAGCCCACGAGCAGTACTTC
CASSQVAGAHEQYF
>NA|many|TRBJ2-5|16|TRBV27
TGTGCCAGCAGTTTAGGGCGCAGGGGAGGGCAAGAGACCCAGTACTTC
CASSLGRRGGQETQYF
>NA|NA|TRBJ2-2|15|TRBV11-3
TGTGCCAGCAGCTCCCGCAGGGGAGACACCGGGGAGCTGTTTTTT
CASSSRRGDTGELFF